What follows are 21 T cell receptor beta chains derived from one specimen sequenced in a study of T cells in women clearing cervical HPV infection. Sequencing was performed with immunoSEQ multiplex PCR; in TCRdb, only in-frame clones are kept and a portion is missing. The table lists approximately 38,000 clones. Material for sequencing was blood buffy coat. The receptors stem from a woman between 18 and 75 years old with a cervical HPV16 infection that either progressed to CIN3+ or cleared (not recorded which).

With respect to this clone: The DNA ends 3 residues before the CDR3 does, and the rest of the CDR3 is filled in from the germline J gene. The chain combines TRBV6-2 or TRBV6-3 with TRBJ2-3; tentatively, D is TRBD1 (6 bases). Trimming shortened V by 5 bases and J by 1 base, and 13 bases separated the two germline ends. Germline V CDR1 and CDR2: MNHEY, SVGEGT. The CDR3 is 15 residues long. CDR3 sequence reads: CASSPGTPRTDTQYF. The CDR3 DNA, read in part, is TGTGCCAGCAGTCCCGGGACACCGCGCACAGATACG.

Concerning this clone: The sequence runs out 3 residues before the end of the CDR3; the remainder is reconstructed from the germline J gene. The chain employs TRBV19 and TRBJ1-2, with D tentatively TRBD1 (6 bases). This CDR3 contains 15 residues. In germline, CDR1 is LNHDA, CDR2 SQIVND (reference sequence). CDR3 region: CASSTNTGSVWRYTF. The covered CDR3 bases are TGTGCCAGTAGTACTAACACAGGGTCGGTTTGGCGC.

About this clone: Coverage ceases 3 residues before the CDR3 finishes, and the germline J gene fills in the end. V and J are TRBV9 and TRBJ1-2, with 8 bases that match TRBD1. This CDR3 has 14 amino acids. From germline, CDR1 is SGDLS and CDR2 YYNGEE. The V gene end was trimmed by 4 bases and the J gene end by 4 bases; junction bases not matched to a gene: 6. The CDR3 spells CASSTTGQVYGYTF. CDR3 bases read: TGTGCCAGCAGCACAACGGGACAGGTCTATGGC.

CDR3 DNA (partial): TGTGCCATCAGTTCGGCGGACAGGCTCTATGGC. Protein sequence: CAISSADRLYG. The whole CDR3 reads CAISSADRLYGYTF. This chain joins TRBV10-3 and TRBJ1-2; 7 positions match TRBD1. The read is 3 residues too short to cover the CDR3 end, so that end is filled in from the germline J gene. CDR1 is ENHRY, CDR2 SYGVKD, per germline. V shed 5 bases and J 4 bases; nucleotides not matched to a gene: 7. The CDR3 contains 14 residues.

For this clone: The CDR3 end is not reached by the read, which stops 3 residues before it; the germline J gene fills it in. V and J are TRBV5-1 and TRBJ1-2; 7 nucleotides agree with TRBD1. CDR1 SGHRS and CDR2 YFSETQ come from the germline V gene. Trimming at V came to 5 bases and at J to 6 bases, leaving 16 bases not matched to a gene. The CDR3 length is 16 residues. CDR3 DNA (partial): TGCGCCAGCAGTCAGGGGGAAGGACCTGAAGGAAATGGC. Translated, it gives CASSQGEGPEGNG. The full-length CDR3 reads as CASSQGEGPEGNGYTF.

This CDR3 reads CSARRGRIETQYF. Partial CDR3 DNA: TGCAGTGCTAGACGGGGGAGGATCGAGACC. The chain carries TRBV20-1 and TRBJ2-5, with D tentatively TRBD2 (6 bases). The read is 3 residues too short to cover the CDR3 end, so that end is filled in from the germline J gene. The CDR3 is 13 residues long. Trimming stripped 2 bases from V and 5 bases from J, with 12 bases between. From germline, CDR1 is DFQATT and CDR2 SNEGSKA (reference sequence).

In the case of this clone: The read comes to an end 3 residues before the CDR3 does, leaving the germline J gene to fill in the end. The J gene is TRBJ2-3, the V gene TRBV6-2 or TRBV6-3, with D possibly being TRBD2 (5 bases). This CDR3 region has 15 residues. Germline V lookup: CDR1 MNHEY, CDR2 SVGEGT. The CDR3 sequence is CASTSRGESNQPQYF. The sequenced part of the CDR3 DNA is TGTGCCTCCACTTCCCGGGGTGAGAGCAATCAGCCG.

To note about this clone: Its ends do not fully match the called genes, so a read error is possible. The observed sequence ends 3 residues before the CDR3 terminus, with the missing tail filled in from the germline J gene. V usage is TRBV5-6 and J usage is TRBJ2-7; no reliable D call. Germline V gene data show CDR1 as SGHDT and CDR2 as YYEEEE. The CDR3 runs 14 residues. The DNA read from the CDR3 is TGTGCCGGCAGCTTTGGGCAGCAACTCGACGAG. Translating gives CAGSFGQQLDE. The whole CDR3 reads CAGSFGQQLDEQYF. Looking up the rest from reference TRBV5-6 and TRBJ2-7 gives the full variable domain: DAGVTQSPTHLIKTRGQQVTLRCSPKSGHDTVSWYQQALGQGPQFIFQYYEEEERQRGNFPDRFSGHQFPNYSSELNVNALLLGDSALYLCAGSFGQQLDEQYFGPGTRLTVT.

On this clone itself: The read comes to an end 3 residues before the CDR3 does, leaving the germline J gene to fill in the end. This chain joins TRBV7-9 and TRBJ1-2; D is undetermined. This CDR3 is built from 14 residues. The germline gives CDR1 SEHNR, CDR2 FQNEAQ (reference sequence). CDR3 sequence reads: CASSPLLGSYDYTF. The CDR3 bases that were read are TGTGCCAGCAGCCCCCTACTAGGGTCCTACGAC. The full variable domain, its missing parts supplied by reference TRBV7-9 and TRBJ1-2, is DTGVSQNPRHKITKRGQNVTFRCDPISEHNRLYWYRQTLGQGPEFLTYFQNEAQLEKSRLLSDRFSAERPKGSFSTLEIQRTEQGDSAMYLCASSPLLGSYDYTFGSGTRLTVV.

As regards this clone: The CDR3 end is not reached by the read, which stops 3 residues before it; the germline J gene fills it in. The rearrangement joins TRBV20-1 to TRBJ1-2; D is possibly TRBD1 (6 bases). CDR3 length: 16 amino acids. The germline V gene encodes CDR1 DFQATT and CDR2 SNEGSKA (reference sequence). V was cut by 2 bases and J by 4 bases, with 20 bases left in between. CDR3 amino acids: CSARIGGGPSGYGYTF. The sequenced part of the CDR3 DNA is TGCAGTGCTAGAATAGGGGGGGGCCCCTCGGGCTATGGC.

Points on this clone: The read is 3 residues too short to cover the CDR3 end, so that end is filled in from the germline J gene. This sequence joins TRBV7-9 and TRBJ1-1; TRBD1 matches at 10 bases. Looked up from germline, CDR1 is SEHNR and CDR2 is FQNEAQ (reference sequence). CDR3 length equals 14 residues. The CDR3 loop is CASSRDRGYHEAFF. The covered CDR3 bases are TGTGCCAGCAGTCGGGACAGGGGCTACCATGAG.

Of note for this clone: One end of the junction is discordant with germline, which a read error may explain. The CDR3 end is not reached by the read, which stops 3 residues before it; the germline J gene fills it in. V usage is TRBV4-2 and J usage is TRBJ2-4, with 8 bases aligning to TRBD2. CDR3 length: 17 residues. Germline CDR1 reads LGHNA; CDR2 reads YNFKEQ. The DNA read from the CDR3 is TGCGCCAGCAGCCAAGGGCGAGGTAGCGGGGAGAAAAACATT. As protein: CASSQGRGSGEKNI. The CDR3 in full is CASSQGRGSGEKNIQYF.

With respect to this clone: The read comes to an end 3 residues before the CDR3 does, leaving the germline J gene to fill in the end. The chain carries TRBV5-8 and TRBJ1-2; TRBD1 agrees at 7 bases. Trimming cost V 3 bases and J 5 bases; bases outside gene matches: 1. The CDR3 loop spans 12 amino acids. CDR1 and CDR2 from the germline V gene are SGHTS and YDEGEE. The CDR3 sequence is CASSSTGYGYTF. The sequenced CDR3 bases are TGTGCCAGCAGCTCGACAGGGTATGGC.

Concerning this clone: The CDR3 goes on 3 residues after the read ends, and that part is filled in from the germline J gene. The rearrangement uses TRBV2 and TRBJ2-5; 10 nucleotides match TRBD2. Germline V gene data show CDR1 as SNHLY and CDR2 as FYNNEI. J gave up 4 bases and V 6 bases, and 11 bases lay outside the gene matches. This CDR3 is built from 16 residues. The CDR3 DNA, read in part, is TGTGCCAGCAGGCCCACCCCTAGCGGGGGAGGAGAGACC. Translating gives CASRPTPSGGGET. The full CDR3 reads CASRPTPSGGGETQYF.

Comments on this clone: The missing CDR3 end, 3 residues past where the read stops, is filled in from the germline J gene. The chain employs TRBV11-2 and TRBJ2-7, with D perhaps TRBD2 (7 bases). Per the germline V gene, CDR1 is SGHAT and CDR2 is FQNNGV. CDR3 length equals 13 residues. Deletions cut 4 bases from V and 5 bases from J, with 12 bases between. CDR3 protein: CASSSRGAHEQYF. The covered CDR3 bases are TGTGCCAGCAGCTCACGGGGGGCCCACGAG. Full variable domain (missing parts from reference TRBV11-2 and TRBJ2-7): EAGVAQSPRYKIIEKRQSVAFWCNPISGHATLYWYQQILGQGPKLLIQFQNNGVVDDSQLPKDRFSAERLKGVDSTLKIQPAKLEDSAVYLCASSSRGAHEQYFGPGTRLTVT.

A remark on this clone: The read ends 3 residues before the CDR3 terminus; that terminus is restored from the germline J gene. This rearrangement joins TRBV2 to TRBJ2-5, with D possibly being TRBD2 (6 bases). This CDR3 is 13 amino acids long. In germline, CDR1 is SNHLY, CDR2 FYNNEI. Trimming removed 6 bases at V and 3 bases at J, with 11 bases between. Partial CDR3 DNA: TGTGCCAGCAGACGGGGGAGAGAAGAGACC. Its protein product is CASRRGREET. The CDR3 as a whole reads CASRRGREETQYF.

For this clone: The read stops 3 residues short of the end of the CDR3; the missing end is completed from the germline J gene. V gene TRBV6-4 combines with J gene TRBJ2-3, with D perhaps matching TRBD1 (6 bases). Germline lookup yields CDR1 MRHNA and CDR2 SNTAGT. The CDR3 totals 13 residues. CDR3 DNA, as far as it was read: TGTGCCAGCAGTGACTCATTGGCAGGGGCG. Translation gives CASSDSLAGA. The complete CDR3 protein is CASSDSLAGAQYF.

As concerns this clone: Sequencing ends 3 residues short of the CDR3 end; the germline J gene provides the rest. The chain links TRBV11-2 to TRBJ2-1; the D is unclear. V was shortened by 4 bases and J by 0 bases, with 10 bases between the two germline ends. This CDR3 is 15 amino acids long. Germline lookup yields CDR1 SGHAT and CDR2 FQNNGV. The CDR3 sequence: CASSYNPSSYNEQFF. CDR3 bases read: TGTGCCAGCAGCTATAACCCTAGCTCCTACAATGAG.

For this clone: The missing CDR3 end, 3 residues past where the read stops, is filled in from the germline J gene. The rearrangement uses TRBV7-7 and TRBJ2-5, with D possibly TRBD1 on 5 matching bases. Between the trimmed V and J ends, which lost 11 bases and 1 base, there was a span of 23 bases. Germline loops: CDR1 SSHAT, CDR2 FNYEAQ (reference sequence). CDR3 size: 16 residues. The DNA read from the CDR3 is TGTGCCGTTGGAAGGGGTACAAAGCTAAGCCAAGAGACC. Protein: CAVGRGTKLSQET. The whole CDR3 protein reads CAVGRGTKLSQETQYF.

Comment on this clone: The CDR3 end is not reached by the read, which stops 3 residues before it; the germline J gene fills it in. The chain uses TRBV20-1 and TRBJ1-2; 7 nucleotides match TRBD1. Germline V gene lookup returns CDR1 DFQATT and CDR2 SNEGSKA (reference sequence). CDR3 length equals 13 residues. The CDR3 DNA, read in part, is TGCAGTGCTAGCATCGCGACAGGGTCGGGC. This sequence encodes CSASIATGSG. The CDR3 as a whole reads CSASIATGSGYTF.

Concerning this clone itself: With the read ending 3 residues before the CDR3 end, the germline J gene is used to fill in that end. The V call is TRBV5-1, the J call TRBJ2-7; D possibly corresponds to TRBD2 (6 bases). The CDR3 has 15 residues. V dropped 1 base and J dropped 4 bases, with 15 bases sitting between them. Germline lookup yields CDR1 SGHRS and CDR2 YFSETQ. The covered CDR3 bases are TGCGCCAGCAGCTTGCCAGGGACTCCGGAGTACGAG. It translates to CASSLPGTPEYE. The complete CDR3 protein is CASSLPGTPEYEQYF.